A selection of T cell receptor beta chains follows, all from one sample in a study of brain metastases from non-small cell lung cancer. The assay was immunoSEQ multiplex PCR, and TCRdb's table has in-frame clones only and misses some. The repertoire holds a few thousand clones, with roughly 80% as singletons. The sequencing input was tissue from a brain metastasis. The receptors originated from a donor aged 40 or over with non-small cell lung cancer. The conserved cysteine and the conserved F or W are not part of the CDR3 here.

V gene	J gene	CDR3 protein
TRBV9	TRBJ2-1	ASSPLGGQTNEQF
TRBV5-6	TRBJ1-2	ASSLRTGNLPNYGYT
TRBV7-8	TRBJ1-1	ASSLYGRWNTEAF
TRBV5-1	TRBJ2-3	ASSWGRTVGTDTQY
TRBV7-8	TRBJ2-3	ASSSGGGRGTQY
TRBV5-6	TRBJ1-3	ASSLFTGAGSGNTIY
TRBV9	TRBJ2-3	ASSGSGGARNTDTQY
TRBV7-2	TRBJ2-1	ASSSPLAGVYGEQF
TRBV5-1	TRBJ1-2	ASSPFTTGSGYT
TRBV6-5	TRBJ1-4	ASNSGANEKLF
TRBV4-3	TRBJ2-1	ASSQDPPSGGSNEQF
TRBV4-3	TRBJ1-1	ASSHLRGGNTEAF
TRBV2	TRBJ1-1	ASSEWVALEAF
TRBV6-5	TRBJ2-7	ASRRETSGAYEQY
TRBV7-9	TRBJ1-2	ASSFAREGYT
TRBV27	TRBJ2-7	ASSLDSYSYEQY
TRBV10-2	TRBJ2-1	ASSEAGTAPLYNEQF
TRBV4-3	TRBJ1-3	ASSQRGVSGNTIY
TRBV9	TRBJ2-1	ASSHPLAGGPVYEQF
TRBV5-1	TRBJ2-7	ASSPEPGTGRAEQY
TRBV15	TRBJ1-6	ATSRVVGRDSLLH
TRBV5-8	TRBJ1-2	ASSLTLGTGGGYGYT
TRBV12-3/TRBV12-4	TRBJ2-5	ASSTTGAETQY
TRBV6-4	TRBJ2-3	ASSDLAGGNTDTQY
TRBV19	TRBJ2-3	ASSTPGGMGADTQY
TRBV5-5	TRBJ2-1	ASSFRPQLAGGDEQF
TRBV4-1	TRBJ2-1	ASSPSGAYNEQF
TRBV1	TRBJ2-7	TSSLGGGPGQGAYEQY
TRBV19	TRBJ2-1	ASSLGWGQNYNEQF
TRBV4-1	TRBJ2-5	ASSQERITETQY
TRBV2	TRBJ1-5	ASSGTAQPQH
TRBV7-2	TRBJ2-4	ASSLEPAGNIQY
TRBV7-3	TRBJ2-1	ASSLASGRGNEQF
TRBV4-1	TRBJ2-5	ASSLLAEEQETQY
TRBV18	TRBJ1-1	ASSPPGMAGEVTF
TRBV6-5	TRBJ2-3	ASSSLDTQY
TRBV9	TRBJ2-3	ASSVGVGAGYTDTQY
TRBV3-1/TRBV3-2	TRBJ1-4	ASSQGPGGAVRNEKLF
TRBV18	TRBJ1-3	ASSLQGDPGNTIY
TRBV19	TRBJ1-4	ASSMLVLTATNEKLF
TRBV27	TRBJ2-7	ASSPNRGWEQY
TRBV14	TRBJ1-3	ASSPYGNTIY
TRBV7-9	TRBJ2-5	ASSLAGIQETQY
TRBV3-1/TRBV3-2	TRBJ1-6	ASSHRQGSPLH
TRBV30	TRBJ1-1	AWSVVSGTEAF
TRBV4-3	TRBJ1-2	ASSRKPDRDGYT
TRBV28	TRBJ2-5	ASSFASGYQETQY
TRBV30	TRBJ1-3	AWARLGGGRNTIY
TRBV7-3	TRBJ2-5	ASSLTQQETQY
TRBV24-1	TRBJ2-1	ATGQGTSSYNEQF
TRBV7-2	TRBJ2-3	ASSFLTTGVSTDTQY
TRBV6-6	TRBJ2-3	ASSYPGVDTQY
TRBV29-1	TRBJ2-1	SFGSGENEQF
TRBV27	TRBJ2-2	ASSHGTPNTGELF
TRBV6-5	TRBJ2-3	ASSYTGGYGTQY